This T cell receptor (beta chain) was recovered during a study of blood T cell repertoires in COVID-19. Whole-study context: Acute and convalescent COVID-19 samples came from the United States, Italy and Spain. Sources were T cells, B-cell-depleted T cells, or PBMCs; the material itself was cDNA or gDNA.

This clone turned up a few times. V lost 4 bases, J lost 6 bases, and 5 bases stayed unmatched. CDR3 size: 13 residues. CDR1 is DFQATT and CDR2 is SNEGSKA in the germline V gene (reference sequence). Original analysis: Amplification from reference gene primers served as the basis for estimated nucleated cell counts. Clones were sequenced by immunoSEQ multiplex PCR, and TCRdb holds only the in-frame ones, with some missing. For V, J and clone size, that table is used; D and trimming come from the DNA. The profile shows some 110,000 clones, about four fifths of them singletons. This chain links TRBV20-1 with TRBJ1-2; 10 nucleotides match TRBD1. The sample consisted of peripheral blood. The sequence derives from a woman in her seventies with acute or convalescent COVID-19. The CDR3 DNA reads TGCAGTGCTACTGAGGGGACAGGGGATGGCTACACCTTC. Translating gives CSATEGTGDGYTF.